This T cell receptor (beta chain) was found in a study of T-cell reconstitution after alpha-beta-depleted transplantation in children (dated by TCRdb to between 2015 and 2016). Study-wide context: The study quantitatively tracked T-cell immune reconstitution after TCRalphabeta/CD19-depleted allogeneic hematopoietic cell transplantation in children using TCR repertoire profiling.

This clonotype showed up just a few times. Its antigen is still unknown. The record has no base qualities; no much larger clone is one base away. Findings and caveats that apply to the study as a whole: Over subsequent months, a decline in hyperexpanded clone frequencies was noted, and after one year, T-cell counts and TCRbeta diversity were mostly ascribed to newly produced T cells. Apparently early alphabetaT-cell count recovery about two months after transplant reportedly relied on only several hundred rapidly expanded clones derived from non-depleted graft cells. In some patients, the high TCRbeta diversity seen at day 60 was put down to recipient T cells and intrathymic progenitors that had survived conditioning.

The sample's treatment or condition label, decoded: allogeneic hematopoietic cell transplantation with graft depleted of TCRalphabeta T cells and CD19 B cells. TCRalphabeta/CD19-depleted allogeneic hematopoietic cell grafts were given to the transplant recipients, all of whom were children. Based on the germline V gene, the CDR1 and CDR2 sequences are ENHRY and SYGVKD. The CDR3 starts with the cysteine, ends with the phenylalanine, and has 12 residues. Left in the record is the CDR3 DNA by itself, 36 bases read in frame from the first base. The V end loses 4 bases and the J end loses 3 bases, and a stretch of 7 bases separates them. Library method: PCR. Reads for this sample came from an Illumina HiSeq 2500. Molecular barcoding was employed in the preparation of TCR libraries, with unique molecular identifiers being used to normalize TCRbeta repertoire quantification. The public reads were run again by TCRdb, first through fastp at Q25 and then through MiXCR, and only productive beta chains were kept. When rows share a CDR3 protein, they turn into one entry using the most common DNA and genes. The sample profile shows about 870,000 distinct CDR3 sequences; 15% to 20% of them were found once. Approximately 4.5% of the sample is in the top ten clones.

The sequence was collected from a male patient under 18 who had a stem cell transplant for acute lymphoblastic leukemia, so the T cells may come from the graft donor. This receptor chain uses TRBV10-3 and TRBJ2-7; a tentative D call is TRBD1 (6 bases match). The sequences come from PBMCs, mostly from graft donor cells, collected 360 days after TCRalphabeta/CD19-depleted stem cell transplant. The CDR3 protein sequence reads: CAISGQVYEQYF. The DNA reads TGTGCCATCAGTGGACAGGTCTACGAGCAGTACTTC.